The source of this T cell receptor beta chain is a study of cytomegalovirus exposure and HLA in healthy donors. The overall study: Genotyping showed roughly 76% of hundreds of donors falling in the Caucasian-associated ancestry cluster. Study-level findings and limits: The authors confirmed in vitro that three CMV-associated chains were specific for CMV antigens. Cytomegalovirus status, reportedly, was diagnosed with high specificity and sensitivity by the classifier. In a later analysis, TCR beta V- and J-gene trimming showed a link to a missense DCLRE1C variant.

Researchers ran the PCR with 60 Vbeta and 13 Jbeta primers. Produced via immunoSEQ multiplex PCR; TCRdb's table is partial and in-frame only. The ten most abundant clones cover less than 3.5% of a sample with fewer than 150,000 clones. Note on this clone: Its matching antigen is unknown.

The CDR3 is 13 residues long. Germline CDR1 and CDR2: SNHLY and FYNNEI. V was cut by 3 bases and J by 3 bases, with 9 bases left in between. The source is a man aged 35 to 55 in good health and CMV-seronegative. The chain carries TRBV2 and TRBJ2-7; maybe TRBD1 (7 bases). Specimen: PBMCs. Written as DNA, the CDR3 is TGTGCCAGCAGTGACAGGGGGGACTACGAGCAGTACTTC. This encodes CASSDRGDYEQYF.